Listed below are T cell receptor beta chains from one sample, sequenced in a study of cytomegalovirus exposure and HLA in healthy donors. Clones were read by immunoSEQ multiplex PCR, and TCRdb kept only the in-frame ones, dropping some. The repertoire holds roughly 200,000 clones, with 80% as singletons. The material sequenced was PBMCs. These receptors were collected from a boy aged 10-17 years in good health and CMV-seronegative. The CDR3 runs from the conserved cysteine through the conserved F or W. A D gene is named only where the DNA matches it firmly. Only some rows state a clone size, as once, few, many or a class for expanded clones.

J | size | D | V | CDR3 | DNA
TRBJ2-6 | . | TRBD1 | TRBV29-1 | CSVSGTGDFGANVLTF | TGCAGCGTTTCCGGGACAGGGGATTTCGGGGCCAACGTCCTGACTTTC
TRBJ2-3 | . | TRBD1 | TRBV6-1 | CASSPGGAYTQYF | TGTGCCAGCAGTCCAGGGGGCGCATATACGCAGTATTTT
TRBJ1-1 | . | . | TRBV6-5 | CASQTGNTEAFF | TGTGCCAGCCAAACAGGGAACACTGAAGCTTTCTTT
TRBJ1-2 | . | TRBD1 | TRBV30 | CAWSVRGGNNYGYTF | TGTGCCTGGAGTGTTCGAGGGGGCAATAACTATGGCTACACCTTC
TRBJ2-1 | . | . | TRBV5-1 | CASSPASAYNEQFF | TGCGCCAGCAGCCCGGCTAGCGCCTACAATGAGCAGTTCTTC
TRBJ1-1 | . | TRBD1 | TRBV2 | CASSDEMGQANTEAFF | TGTGCCAGCAGTGATGAGATGGGACAGGCGAACACTGAAGCTTTCTTT
TRBJ1-2 | . | TRBD1 | TRBV6-5 | CASSYAGQGGDYGYTF | TGTGCCAGCAGTTACGCCGGACAGGGAGGGGACTATGGCTACACCTTC
TRBJ2-5 | . | TRBD2 | TRBV5-1 | CASSLAVSGRAGETQYF | TGCGCCAGCAGCTTGGCCGTTAGCGGGAGGGCCGGAGAGACCCAGTACTTC
TRBJ1-1 | . | . | TRBV27 | CASYDLGQHEAFF | TGTGCCAGCTACGACTTAGGACAGCATGAAGCTTTCTTT
TRBJ1-5 | few | . | TRBV5-6 | CASSRRSSNQPQHF | TGTGCCAGCAGCCGGAGGTCTAGCAATCAGCCCCAGCATTTT
TRBJ1-1 | . | TRBD1 | TRBV30 | CAWRGTGVPNTEAFF | TGTGCCTGGAGGGGCACAGGGGTACCGAACACTGAAGCTTTCTTT
TRBJ2-1 | . | . | TRBV5-4 | CASSLDSQSYNEQFF | TGTGCCAGCAGCTTGGACAGCCAATCCTACAATGAGCAGTTCTTC
TRBJ2-7 | . | TRBD2 | TRBV19 | CASSAAGVEYEQYF | TGTGCCAGTAGTGCCGCGGGGGTTGAGTACGAGCAGTACTTC
TRBJ1-2 | . | . | TRBV6-6 | CASSYSNEMGYTF | TGTGCCAGCAGTTATAGTAACGAGATGGGCTACACCTTC
TRBJ1-2 | . | . | TRBV7-8 | CASSPSVQGSYNGYTF | TGTGCCAGCAGCCCCTCGGTACAGGGTTCCTATAATGGCTACACCTTC
TRBJ2-3 | . | TRBD2 | TRBV30 | CAWSLELAATDTQYF | TGTGCCTGGAGTCTAGAACTAGCGGCCACAGATACGCAGTATTTT